Below, 10 T cell receptor beta chains from the same sample are listed, as sequenced in a study of T cells in Graves' hyperthyroidism and ophthalmopathy. RNA transcripts were the template for amplifying TCR beta CDR3 regions. The HTBI primer set was used in a first-round RT-PCR of the TCR CDR3. TCRdb re-derived calls from the multiplex PCR reads in MiXCR, one entry per CDR3 protein. The table shows hundreds of thousands of distinct CDR3 sequences, with approximately 14% occurring only once. Sequenced sample: blood. All receptors derive from a young woman with Graves' hyperthyroidism.

The table lists this clonotype with many counts. The chain uses TRBV6-2 or TRBV6-3 and TRBJ1-1; D is ambiguous. The CDR3 contains 13 residues. Germline CDR1 and CDR2: MNHEY and SVGEGT. The V end lost 0 bases, the J end lost 6 bases, and 8 bases lay between the germline ends. This chain's CDR3 is CASSYSSLAEAFF. CDR3 DNA: TGTGCCAGCAGTTACTCGTCGCTGGCTGAAGCTTTCTTT.

This clonotype was observed a handful of times. The V and J genes are TRBV18 and TRBJ2-2, with TRBD1 matching over 7 bases. Trimming took 2 bases from V and 4 from J; bases not matched to a gene: 4. Germline V CDR1 and CDR2: KGHSH, LQKENI. The CDR3 is made up of 15 amino acids. DNA of the CDR3: TGTGCCAGCTCACCAGAGACAGGGAGCACCGGGGAGCTGTTTTTT. Its translation: CASSPETGSTGELFF.

The sample holds many counts of this clonotype. This chain joins TRBV2 and TRBJ1-5; D is ambiguous. Per the germline V gene, CDR1 is SNHLY and CDR2 is FYNNEI. The CDR3 sequence is 12 residues long. With 1 base removed from V and 5 bases from J, the gap between germline ends came to 3 bases. In DNA, the CDR3 is TGTGCCAGCAGTGAAGTGTATCAGCCCCAGCATTTT. The encoded protein is CASSEVYQPQHF.

The chain combines TRBV27 with TRBJ1-5; maybe TRBD1 (5 bases). Trimming took off 5 bases at V and 1 base at J, with 12 bases between the two ends. This CDR3 has 15 amino acids. Germline lookup yields CDR1 MNHEY and CDR2 SMNVEV (reference sequence). CDR3 amino acids: CASSRRGISNQPQHF. The CDR3 nucleotides read TGTGCCAGCAGTAGGCGGGGGATCAGCAATCAGCCCCAGCATTTT.

On this clonotype: The junction departs from the called germline gene at one end, perhaps through a read error. This chain uses TRBV12-3 or TRBV12-4 with TRBJ2-3, with unresolved D. The CDR3 is 14 amino acids. The CDR3 DNA follows: TGTGCCGGCAGTCCGACCCTGAGCACAGATACGCAGTATTTT. It codes for CAGSPTLSTDTQYF.

This clonotype was seen many times. The chain has TRBV20-1 and TRBJ2-7, with D hard to call. The CDR3 is 15 amino acids. Trimming pared 6 bases from V and 0 bases from J, leaving 18 bases between. Per the germline V gene, CDR1 is DFQATT and CDR2 is SNEGSKA (reference sequence). The CDR3 DNA follows: TGCAGTGCAAGAAACTATGGCGGACCCTCCTACGAGCAGTACTTC. Translated: CSARNYGGPSYEQYF.

The chain couples TRBV15 to TRBJ2-5, with D possibly matching TRBD1 (6 bases). The CDR3 contains 12 residues. Germline-derived CDR1 and CDR2 are LNHNV and YYDKDF (reference sequence). Trimming left V 5 bases short and J 6 bases short, with 10 bases between. CDR3: CATSGGPKTQYF. CDR3 DNA sequence: TGTGCCACCAGCGGGGGCCCCAAGACCCAGTACTTC.

This clonotype was found a few times. The chain uses TRBV5-1 and TRBJ2-3, with 11 bases matching TRBD1. The CDR3 runs 16 residues. The V gene's germline CDR1 is SGHRS and CDR2 YFSETQ. V was pared by 0 bases and J by 5 bases, with 5 bases of the junction left unmatched. This chain's CDR3 is CASSLAGQGDRDTQYF. CDR3 nucleotide sequence: TGCGCCAGCAGCTTGGCGGGACAGGGGGACAGAGATACGCAGTATTTT.

Many counts were recorded for this clonotype. This chain links TRBV7-2 with TRBJ2-1; 11 bases line up with TRBD2. CDR3 length: 18 residues. V was clipped by 1 base and J by 6 bases; unmatched bases: 11. CDR1 is SGHTA and CDR2 is FQGNSA in the germline V gene. For the CDR3, the DNA is TGTGCCAGCAGCTTAGTTAGTCTCTTAGCGGGGGGGGGCAATGAGCAGTTCTTC. Translated, it gives CASSLVSLLAGGGNEQFF.

This sequence joins TRBV9 and TRBJ2-7; tentative D call: TRBD1 (5 bases). The CDR3 spans 14 residues. CDR1 and CDR2 from the germline V gene are SGDLS and YYNGEE. With 4 bases removed from V and 2 bases from J, the gap between germline ends came to 13 bases. CDR3 residues: CASSPLWGTYEQYF. In nucleotides, the CDR3 is TGTGCCAGCAGCCCCCTCTGGGGCACCTACGAGCAGTACTTC.